This T cell receptor beta chain comes out of a study of OX40 agonist ivuxolimab in advanced cancers. Looking at the study overall: Partial responses were achieved by three patients, one with hepatocellular carcinoma and two with cutaneous melanoma.

The ends were cut back, 4 bases at V and 4 bases at J, with 17 bases in the middle. Per germline, CDR1 SGDLS and CDR2 YYNGEE. CDR3 length: 15 residues. Study-level points and caveats: Both blood CD4+ and CD8+ T cells showed clonal growth by week 6 at 0.1 to 3.0 mg/kg.

As for this clone: The antigen remains undetermined.

The table came from immunoSEQ multiplex PCR; TCRdb's copy has only in-frame clones and leaves some out. Altogether approximately 12,000 clones are present, 69% being singletons, with the ten largest covering approximately 12%. The chain uses TRBV9 and TRBJ1-1; D gene ambiguous. Sample: CD4+ or CD8+ T cells sorted from blood, taken in a trial of the OX40 agonist ivuxolimab. The receptor comes from an adult with an advanced solid tumor such as melanoma, head and neck, liver or kidney cancer. The CDR3 loop is CASSPSGGPSTEAFF. For the CDR3, the DNA is TGTGCCAGCAGCCCTTCAGGAGGTCCAAGCACTGAAGCTTTCTTT. Based on the CDR3 plus reference TRBV9 and TRBJ1-1, the full variable domain is DSGVTQTPKHLITATGQRVTLRCSPRSGDLSVYWYQQSLDQGLQFLIQYYNGEERAKGNILERFSAQQFPDLHSELNLSSLELGDSALYFCASSPSGGPSTEAFFGQGTRLTVV.